This is a list of T cell receptor beta chains from one sample in a study of cytotoxic CD8 clonotypes in ibrutinib-treated CLL. Generated by immunoSEQ multiplex PCR, the TCRdb table keeps only in-frame clones and is missing some. The data contain approximately 150,000 clones, around three quarters of them seen just once; the ten biggest clones take up approximately 28%. The starting material was PBMCs, obtained after 12 months of ibrutinib treatment. These receptors originate from a human donor with chronic lymphocytic leukemia. Both conserved end residues are part of each CDR3. The D gene is left open where the match is weak. Part of the rows lack a size; the others show once, few, many or a class for expanded clones.

J gene	V gene	D gene	clone size	CDR3 DNA	CDR3 protein
TRBJ2-5	TRBV6-1	TRBD1	NA	TGTGCCAGCAGGACCGGGACAGGGGGCGGTGAGACCCAGTACTTC	CASRTGTGGGETQYF
TRBJ2-2	TRBV7-2	NA	NA	TGTGCCAGCAGCCCGTATCCCGGACTCGGCGGGGAGCTGTTTTTT	CASSPYPGLGGELFF
TRBJ1-3	TRBV5-6	NA	NA	TGTGCCAGCAGCTTAGGGTCAACTGGAGGAAACACCATATATTTT	CASSLGSTGGNTIYF
TRBJ1-1	TRBV2	NA	NA	TGTGCCAGCGTTCAAGCCAATATGATGAACACTGAAGCTTTCTTT	CASVQANMMNTEAFF
TRBJ2-7	TRBV18	NA	NA	TGTGCCAGCTCACTCGGATTTAAGAGGGAGCAGTACTTC	CASSLGFKREQYF
TRBJ1-5	TRBV28	NA	NA	TGTGCCAGCAGCCTCTCCCCCTTGCGGGGGAGGAGGCCCCAGCATTTT	CASSLSPLRGRRPQHF
TRBJ2-5	TRBV7-6	NA	NA	TGTGCCAGCAGCCCTTCGGGCACCCAAGAGACCCAGTACTTC	CASSPSGTQETQYF
TRBJ2-3	TRBV7-2	TRBD2	NA	TGTGCCAGCAGCTTAGTGGGACTAGCGGTTATCACAGATACGCAGTATTTT	CASSLVGLAVITDTQYF
TRBJ2-3	TRBV7-2	NA	NA	TGTGCCAGCAGCTTAGGGACAGATACGCAGTATTTT	CASSLGTDTQYF
TRBJ2-7	TRBV5-1	NA	NA	TGCGCCAGCAGCTTTGGGGACGTAGGTTACGAGCAGTACTTC	CASSFGDVGYEQYF
TRBJ2-7	TRBV11-2	NA	NA	TGTGCCAGCAGCTCCAACCTCCGGGACGGATACTCCTACGAGCAGTACTTC	CASSSNLRDGYSYEQYF
TRBJ1-1	TRBV6-5	NA	NA	TGTGCCAGCGGTCTTGGCGGCTCGAGCACTGAAGCTTTCTTT	CASGLGGSSTEAFF
TRBJ2-5	TRBV5-1	NA	NA	TGCGCCAGCAGCTTGGGACACCTCCAAGAGACCCAGTACTTC	CASSLGHLQETQYF
TRBJ2-7	TRBV18	NA	NA	TGTGCCAGCTCACCAGGAAGCTCCTACGAGCAGTACTTC	CASSPGSSYEQYF
TRBJ1-4	TRBV5-5	NA	NA	TGTGCCAGCAGCTTGTGGGGGGATGGTAATGAAAAACTGTTTTTT	CASSLWGDGNEKLFF
TRBJ2-7	TRBV7-9	NA	NA	TGTGCCAGCAGCTTAGATAATGTGTACGAGCAGTACTTC	CASSLDNVYEQYF
TRBJ1-2	TRBV6-5	TRBD1	once	TGTGCCAGCAGTAGTTACCGACAGGGGGCGAGCGGCTACACCTTC	CASSSYRQGASGYTF
TRBJ1-5	TRBV7-9	NA	NA	TGTGCCAGCAGAAGGGGCAGAGATCAGCCCCAGCATTTT	CASRRGRDQPQHF
TRBJ2-7	TRBV28	NA	many	TGTGCCAGCAGCCAAGAACTGGCTTTGGGGGAGCAGTACTTC	CASSQELALGEQYF
TRBJ2-7	TRBV4-1	TRBD1	NA	TGCGCCAGCAGCCAAGATACAGGGGGCTCCTTCGAGCAGTACTTC	CASSQDTGGSFEQYF
TRBJ2-7	TRBV4-2	NA	NA	TGTGCCAGCAGCCACTCCACGGCATTTGGACAGACCCCCTACGAGCAGTACTTC	CASSHSTAFGQTPYEQYF
TRBJ2-7	TRBV18	TRBD1	NA	TGTGCCAGCTCGGGGACAGGCAAAACCGTCGGGCAGTACTTC	CASSGTGKTVGQYF
TRBJ1-1	TRBV29-1	NA	NA	TGCAGCGTGAAACACCCCCCCTTTACAGGGAACACTGAAGCTTTCTTT	CSVKHPPFTGNTEAFF
TRBJ1-2	TRBV6-5	TRBD1	many	TGTGCCAGCAGCCGACGACAGGGGAATGGCTACACCTTC	CASSRRQGNGYTF
TRBJ1-2	TRBV9	NA	NA	TGTGTCAGCAGCGTAGGTCCCTTAGCTAACTATGGCTACACCTTC	CVSSVGPLANYGYTF
TRBJ1-2	TRBV6-5	TRBD1	NA	TGTGCCACAACGTCCGGGACAGGGGGGATATTGAGCTACACCTTC	CATTSGTGGILSYTF